The rows below give T cell receptor beta chains drawn from one sample of a study of CD8+CD57+ T cells in acquired aplastic anemia. Via MiXCR, TCRdb re-called the reads, giving one row per CDR3 protein. The sample includes more than 150,000 distinct CDR3 sequences, around half of them seen just once. Sequenced: sorted CD4+, CD8+, or CD8+CD57+ T cells (not recorded which) from PBMCs. These receptors all come from a human donor with aplastic anemia. Both conserved end residues are part of each CDR3. The order of the fields is clone size, J gene, V gene, D gene, CDR3 protein, CDR3 DNA. The D gene is left open where the match is weak. Size is stated for part of the rows, as once, few or many counts, or as a class when the clone is expanded.

abundance: NA
j_gene: TRBJ2-2
v_gene: TRBV11-2
d_gene: TRBD2
CDR3aa: CASSSGTSGEGGELFF
CDR3nt: TGTGCCAGCAGCTCTGGGACTAGCGGGGAGGGCGGGGAGCTGTTTTTT

abundance: many
j_gene: TRBJ2-4
v_gene: TRBV7-9
d_gene: NA
CDR3aa: CASSRTGAGNIQYF
CDR3nt: TGTGCCAGCAGCCGTACGGGAGCAGGGAACATTCAGTACTTC

abundance: many
j_gene: TRBJ1-3
v_gene: TRBV19
d_gene: NA
CDR3aa: CASSKQGLSGNTIYF
CDR3nt: TGTGCCAGTAGTAAACAGGGCCTCTCTGGAAACACCATATATTTT

abundance: NA
j_gene: TRBJ1-2
v_gene: TRBV10-3
d_gene: TRBD1
CDR3aa: CAITLDRDHGYTF
CDR3nt: TGTGCCATCACCCTCGACAGGGATCATGGCTACACCTTC

abundance: NA
j_gene: TRBJ2-7
v_gene: TRBV20-1
d_gene: TRBD2
CDR3aa: CSATGLAGATGEQYF
CDR3nt: TGCAGTGCTACGGGACTAGCGGGGGCAACGGGGGAGCAGTACTTC

abundance: many
j_gene: TRBJ1-2
v_gene: TRBV9
d_gene: TRBD1
CDR3aa: CASSAAGGASLYGYTF
CDR3nt: TGTGCCAGCAGCGCCGCAGGGGGCGCGAGTCTCTATGGCTACACCTTC

abundance: many
j_gene: TRBJ1-5
v_gene: TRBV20-1
d_gene: NA
CDR3aa: CSATTGNSNQPQHF
CDR3nt: TGCAGTGCTACCACAGGGAATAGCAATCAGCCCCAGCATTTT

abundance: many
j_gene: TRBJ2-3
v_gene: TRBV5-1
d_gene: NA
CDR3aa: CASSLGLEIDTQYF
CDR3nt: TGCGCCAGCAGCTTGGGACTAGAGATAGATACGCAGTATTTT

abundance: NA
j_gene: TRBJ2-1
v_gene: TRBV7-7
d_gene: TRBD1
CDR3aa: CASSLVTGGSGNEQFF
CDR3nt: TGTGCTAGCAGCTTAGTGACAGGGGGCTCTGGCAATGAGCAGTTCTTC

abundance: NA
j_gene: TRBJ2-7
v_gene: TRBV7-6
d_gene: TRBD2
CDR3aa: CASSLGLAGGPYEQYF
CDR3nt: TGTGCCAGCAGCTTAGGTCTAGCGGGAGGGCCCTACGAGCAGTACTTC

abundance: NA
j_gene: TRBJ2-3
v_gene: TRBV5-4
d_gene: NA
CDR3aa: CASSLANLGDTQYF
CDR3nt: TGTGCCAGCAGCTTGGCCAACCTAGGGGATACGCAGTATTTT

abundance: NA
j_gene: TRBJ1-4
v_gene: TRBV18
d_gene: NA
CDR3aa: CASSPPGRSTNEKLFF
CDR3nt: TGTGCCAGCTCACCACCGGGCAGATCAACTAATGAAAAACTGTTTTTT

abundance: NA
j_gene: TRBJ1-5
v_gene: TRBV11-2
d_gene: NA
CDR3aa: CGSSTGAGLWQPQHF
CDR3nt: TGTGGCAGCAGTACGGGGGCAGGGTTGTGGCAGCCCCAGCATTTT

abundance: once
j_gene: TRBJ1-5
v_gene: TRBV2
d_gene: NA
CDR3aa: CASSPTGFNQPQHF
CDR3nt: TGTGCCAGCAGCCCGACAGGTTTCAATCAGCCCCAGCATTTT

abundance: many
j_gene: TRBJ2-1
v_gene: TRBV2
d_gene: TRBD1
CDR3aa: CASSDRTGYNEQFF
CDR3nt: TGTGCCAGCAGCGACAGGACAGGGTACAATGAGCAGTTCTTC

abundance: many
j_gene: TRBJ2-3
v_gene: TRBV6-2/TRBV6-3
d_gene: NA
CDR3aa: CASIPQWNTDTQYF
CDR3nt: TGTGCCAGCATCCCCCAATGGAACACAGATACGCAGTATTTT

abundance: NA
j_gene: TRBJ1-1
v_gene: TRBV2
d_gene: NA
CDR3aa: CASSAEDGYTEASF
CDR3nt: TGTGCCAGCAGTGCGGAGGACGGATACACTGAAGCTTCCTTT

abundance: NA
j_gene: TRBJ1-5
v_gene: TRBV6-1
d_gene: NA
CDR3aa: CVSGEWGRVSNQPQHF
CDR3nt: TGTGTCAGCGGGGAGTGGGGGAGAGTTAGCAATCAGCCCCAGCATTTT

abundance: NA
j_gene: TRBJ1-2
v_gene: TRBV7-2
d_gene: NA
CDR3aa: CASSPSAFYGYTF
CDR3nt: TGTGCCAGCAGCCCGTCGGCGTTCTATGGCTACACCTTC

abundance: once
j_gene: TRBJ2-6
v_gene: TRBV15
d_gene: NA
CDR3aa: CATSRDRGFGANVLTF
CDR3nt: TGTGCCACCAGCAGAGATCGTGGCTTTGGGGCCAACGTCCTGACTTTC

abundance: NA
j_gene: TRBJ2-2
v_gene: TRBV7-2
d_gene: TRBD2
CDR3aa: CASKSGGTTGELFF
CDR3nt: TGTGCCAGCAAAAGCGGGGGTACCACCGGGGAGCTGTTTTTT

abundance: many
j_gene: TRBJ1-2
v_gene: TRBV7-2
d_gene: NA
CDR3aa: CASSSMKGREGYTF
CDR3nt: TGTGCCAGCAGCAGCATGAAAGGCAGGGAAGGCTACACCTTC

abundance: NA
j_gene: TRBJ1-4
v_gene: TRBV7-9
d_gene: NA
CDR3aa: CASSAQESEKLFF
CDR3nt: TGTGCCAGCAGCGCTCAGGAGAGTGAAAAACTGTTTTTT

abundance: NA
j_gene: TRBJ1-2
v_gene: TRBV7-9
d_gene: TRBD1
CDR3aa: CASSMGQPYGYTF
CDR3nt: TGTGCCAGCAGCATGGGACAGCCCTATGGCTACACCTTC

abundance: NA
j_gene: TRBJ2-7
v_gene: TRBV24-1
d_gene: NA
CDR3aa: CATSDLRSYEQYF
CDR3nt: TGTGCCACCAGTGATTTGCGCAGTTACGAGCAGTACTTC

abundance: few
j_gene: TRBJ2-2
v_gene: TRBV30
d_gene: TRBD1
CDR3aa: CAWRGQFTGELFF
CDR3nt: TGTGCCTGGAGGGGACAGTTTACCGGGGAGCTGTTTTTT

abundance: many
j_gene: TRBJ2-3
v_gene: TRBV4-2
d_gene: TRBD2
CDR3aa: CASKGSGGPIGSDTQYF
CDR3nt: TGTGCCAGCAAGGGTAGCGGGGGGCCTATAGGATCAGATACGCAGTATTTT

abundance: many
j_gene: TRBJ1-1
v_gene: TRBV7-2
d_gene: NA
CDR3aa: CASSLGQGTNTEAFF
CDR3nt: TGTGCCAGCAGCTTAGGGCAGGGCACGAACACTGAAGCTTTCTTT

abundance: NA
j_gene: TRBJ2-7
v_gene: TRBV4-1
d_gene: TRBD2
CDR3aa: CASSAGLAGTYEQYF
CDR3nt: TGCGCCAGCAGTGCTGGACTAGCGGGAACCTACGAGCAGTACTTC

abundance: NA
j_gene: TRBJ1-4
v_gene: TRBV12-3/TRBV12-4
d_gene: NA
CDR3aa: CASSGSVRRGEEKLFF
CDR3nt: TGTGCCAGCAGTGGGTCAGTTCGCAGGGGAGAGGAAAAACTGTTTTTT

abundance: NA
j_gene: TRBJ1-1
v_gene: TRBV6-1
d_gene: TRBD1
CDR3aa: CASSEGGGYTEAFF
CDR3nt: TGTGCCAGCAGTGAGGGAGGGGGCTACACTGAAGCTTTCTTT

abundance: NA
j_gene: TRBJ2-7
v_gene: TRBV5-5
d_gene: NA
CDR3aa: CASSLNTGRGEQYF
CDR3nt: TGTGCCAGCAGCCTAAACACGGGCAGGGGTGAGCAGTACTTC

abundance: NA
j_gene: TRBJ1-3
v_gene: TRBV5-6
d_gene: TRBD1
CDR3aa: CASSLGRGRGGNTIYF
CDR3nt: TGTGCCAGCAGCTTGGGCAGGGGGCGAGGTGGAAACACCATATATTTT

abundance: many
j_gene: TRBJ1-1
v_gene: TRBV11-2
d_gene: NA
CDR3aa: CASSPRDSDTEAFF
CDR3nt: TGTGCCAGCAGCCCCAGGGATTCGGACACTGAAGCTTTCTTT

abundance: NA
j_gene: TRBJ1-5
v_gene: TRBV6-5
d_gene: TRBD1
CDR3aa: CASSGDSGTNQPQHF
CDR3nt: TGTGCCAGCAGTGGGGACAGCGGTACGAATCAGCCCCAGCATTTT

abundance: NA
j_gene: TRBJ2-1
v_gene: TRBV6-2/TRBV6-3
d_gene: TRBD2
CDR3aa: CASSTASGGSYNEQFF
CDR3nt: TGTGCCAGCAGTACCGCTAGCGGGGGCTCCTACAATGAGCAGTTCTTC

abundance: NA
j_gene: TRBJ1-1
v_gene: TRBV25-1
d_gene: NA
CDR3aa: CASSSRGGGENTEAFF
CDR3nt: TGTGCCAGCAGCTCCCGGGGGGGGGGTGAGAACACTGAAGCTTTCTTT

abundance: few
j_gene: TRBJ1-5
v_gene: TRBV24-1
d_gene: TRBD1
CDR3aa: CASSPGTGKGQPQHF
CDR3nt: TGTGCCAGCAGTCCCGGGACAGGGAAGGGTCAGCCCCAGCATTTT

abundance: NA
j_gene: TRBJ2-3
v_gene: TRBV10-3
d_gene: TRBD2
CDR3aa: CAISGLAGGETQCF
CDR3nt: TGTGCCATCAGTGGGCTAGCGGGGGGAGAGACCCAGTGTTTT

abundance: NA
j_gene: TRBJ2-7
v_gene: TRBV19
d_gene: NA
CDR3aa: CASSIDHSGTYEQYF
CDR3nt: TGTGCCAGTAGTATAGATCACTCGGGGACCTACGAGCAGTACTTC

abundance: once
j_gene: TRBJ2-7
v_gene: TRBV7-2
d_gene: TRBD2
CDR3aa: CASSQGAGGGEYF
CDR3nt: TGTGCCAGCAGCCAGGGAGCGGGGGGCGGAGAGTACTTC

abundance: NA
j_gene: TRBJ1-2
v_gene: TRBV7-2
d_gene: NA
CDR3aa: CASSSRAHNYGYTF
CDR3nt: TGTGCCAGCAGCTCTAGGGCACATAACTATGGCTACACCTTC

abundance: NA
j_gene: TRBJ2-2
v_gene: TRBV18
d_gene: NA
CDR3aa: CASSPTDAGELFF
CDR3nt: TGTGCCAGCTCACCCACTGACGCCGGGGAGCTGTTTTTT

abundance: NA
j_gene: TRBJ1-6
v_gene: TRBV12-3/TRBV12-4
d_gene: NA
CDR3aa: CASSLSGNSPLHF
CDR3nt: TGTGCCAGCAGTTTATCCGGGAATTCACCCCTCCACTTT

abundance: many
j_gene: TRBJ1-2
v_gene: TRBV6-1
d_gene: NA
CDR3aa: CASSETANYGYTF
CDR3nt: TGTGCCAGCAGTGAGACAGCTAACTATGGCTACACCTTC

abundance: NA
j_gene: TRBJ1-4
v_gene: TRBV5-1
d_gene: NA
CDR3aa: CASSLLGGSEKLFF
CDR3nt: TGCGCCAGCAGCTTGTTGGGGGGAAGTGAAAAACTGTTTTTT

abundance: many
j_gene: TRBJ2-5
v_gene: TRBV9
d_gene: TRBD2
CDR3aa: CASSVDSGGFPETQYF
CDR3nt: TGTGCCAGCAGCGTAGATAGCGGGGGGTTCCCAGAGACCCAGTACTTC

abundance: many
j_gene: TRBJ1-2
v_gene: TRBV7-9
d_gene: NA
CDR3aa: CASSPGVYYGYTF
CDR3nt: TGTGCCAGCAGCCCCGGAGTCTACTATGGCTACACCTTC

abundance: NA
j_gene: TRBJ1-1
v_gene: TRBV19
d_gene: NA
CDR3aa: CASSIGENTEAFF
CDR3nt: TGTGCCAGTAGTATAGGGGAGAACACTGAAGCTTTCTTT

abundance: once
j_gene: TRBJ2-5
v_gene: TRBV24-1
d_gene: TRBD1
CDR3aa: CATSDWRQGAGETQYF
CDR3nt: TGTGCCACCAGTGACTGGAGACAGGGGGCGGGTGAGACCCAGTACTTC

abundance: once
j_gene: TRBJ2-7
v_gene: TRBV3-1
d_gene: NA
CDR3aa: CASSQEGSGYEQYF
CDR3nt: TGTGCCAGCAGCCAAGAAGGTAGCGGCTACGAGCAGTACTTC

abundance: many
j_gene: TRBJ1-5
v_gene: TRBV7-9
d_gene: TRBD1
CDR3aa: CASSLGRDRGQPQHF
CDR3nt: TGTGCCAGCAGCTTAGGACGGGACAGGGGACAGCCCCAGCATTTT

abundance: many
j_gene: TRBJ1-1
v_gene: TRBV12-3/TRBV12-4
d_gene: NA
CDR3aa: CASSSGRANTEAFF
CDR3nt: TGTGCCAGCAGTTCGGGCAGGGCGAACACTGAAGCTTTCTTT

abundance: NA
j_gene: TRBJ2-5
v_gene: TRBV29-1
d_gene: TRBD2
CDR3aa: CSVGTSGRGTQYF
CDR3nt: TGCAGCGTTGGGACTAGCGGGAGGGGGACCCAGTACTTC

abundance: many
j_gene: TRBJ1-5
v_gene: TRBV2
d_gene: TRBD1
CDR3aa: CASRTTRGRHQPQHF
CDR3nt: TGTGCCAGCAGGACAACCAGGGGGCGCCACCAGCCCCAGCATTTT

abundance: many
j_gene: TRBJ2-3
v_gene: TRBV7-2
d_gene: TRBD2
CDR3aa: CASSRPGLAGVTDTQYF
CDR3nt: TGTGCCAGCAGCCGACCGGGACTAGCGGGGGTAACAGATACGCAGTATTTT

abundance: many
j_gene: TRBJ2-1
v_gene: TRBV6-5
d_gene: NA
CDR3aa: CASSYDAGDFEQFF
CDR3nt: TGTGCCAGCAGTTACGATGCAGGGGATTTTGAGCAGTTCTTC

abundance: NA
j_gene: TRBJ2-7
v_gene: TRBV2
d_gene: NA
CDR3aa: CASSRGAEQYF
CDR3nt: TGTGCCAGCAGCCGGGGGGCCGAGCAGTACTTC

abundance: many
j_gene: TRBJ1-3
v_gene: TRBV7-9
d_gene: NA
CDR3aa: CASSQVGPTIYF
CDR3nt: TGTGCCAGCAGCCAAGTAGGGCCCACCATATATTTT

abundance: once
j_gene: TRBJ2-3
v_gene: TRBV29-1
d_gene: TRBD2
CDR3aa: CSARGTSGGADTQYF
CDR3nt: TGCAGCGCCAGAGGGACTAGCGGGGGGGCAGATACGCAGTATTTT